Listed below are T cell receptor beta chains from one sample, sequenced in a study of beta chain features in type 1 diabetes. Profiled with immunoSEQ multiplex PCR; TCRdb holds only in-frame clones, not every one. The sample contains 310,000 or so clones, 14% to 15% of which appear only once. The specimen was naive CD4+ T cells from blood. The receptors here all came from a man younger than 30 with type 1 diabetes. Each CDR3 is given with its conserved first and last residue. A D gene is named only where the DNA matches it firmly. For some rows the clone size is stated as once, few or many, or as a class when expanded; others skip it.

d_call: NA; clone_size: few; v_call: TRBV18; j_call: TRBJ2-3; cdr3_nt: TGTGCCAGCTCACCTACCTATAGCACAGATACGCAGTATTTT; cdr3_aa: CASSPTYSTDTQYF
d_call: NA; clone_size: NA; v_call: TRBV19; j_call: TRBJ2-1; cdr3_nt: TGTGCCAGTAGTGTTCAGCGAGACAATGAGCAGTTCTTC; cdr3_aa: CASSVQRDNEQFF
d_call: TRBD2; clone_size: few; v_call: TRBV30; j_call: TRBJ2-5; cdr3_nt: TGTGCCTGGAGAAAAAAGGGGGGCGGACTAGCGGGGGGTAGGTTACAGGTGACCCAGTACTTC; cdr3_aa: CAWRKKGGGLAGGRLQVTQYF
d_call: TRBD2; clone_size: few; v_call: TRBV18; j_call: TRBJ2-5; cdr3_nt: TGTGCCAGCTCACCACCGTCGACGGGGGGTGAGACCCAGTACTTC; cdr3_aa: CASSPPSTGGETQYF
d_call: TRBD1; clone_size: NA; v_call: TRBV7-9; j_call: TRBJ1-4; cdr3_nt: TGTGCCAGCAGCCGTTACAGGGGAGGAGCAACTAATGAAAAACTGTTTTTT; cdr3_aa: CASSRYRGGATNEKLFF
d_call: NA; clone_size: NA; v_call: TRBV27; j_call: TRBJ2-5; cdr3_nt: TGTGCCAGCAGTGGCGGGATGCAAGAGACCCAGTACTTC; cdr3_aa: CASSGGMQETQYF
d_call: TRBD2; clone_size: NA; v_call: TRBV28; j_call: TRBJ2-1; cdr3_nt: TGTGCCAGCAGTTTGCCTAGCGGGAGAACCGCGTTCTTC; cdr3_aa: CASSLPSGRTAFF
d_call: NA; clone_size: many; v_call: TRBV29-1; j_call: TRBJ2-7; cdr3_nt: TGCAGCGTTGCTGCGGGGGCCCTTCCCGAGCAGTACTTC; cdr3_aa: CSVAAGALPEQYF
d_call: NA; clone_size: once; v_call: TRBV28; j_call: TRBJ2-7; cdr3_nt: TGTGCCAGCCGATCGACGAGCGGCCCAGTCTCCTACGAGCAGTACTTC; cdr3_aa: CASRSTSGPVSYEQYF
d_call: NA; clone_size: NA; v_call: TRBV10-2; j_call: TRBJ1-4; cdr3_nt: TGCGCCAGCAGTGAGTCTTCTGCAGGGACAAGACTGTTTTTT; cdr3_aa: CASSESSAGTRLFF
d_call: TRBD2; clone_size: NA; v_call: TRBV30; j_call: TRBJ2-1; cdr3_nt: TGTGCCTGGAGTGGGACTAGCGGGAACTACAATGAGCAGTTCTTC; cdr3_aa: CAWSGTSGNYNEQFF
d_call: TRBD2; clone_size: NA; v_call: TRBV18; j_call: TRBJ2-5; cdr3_nt: TGTGCCAGCTCACCGATAGCGGGAGGGCAAGAGACCCAGTACTTC; cdr3_aa: CASSPIAGGQETQYF
d_call: NA; clone_size: NA; v_call: TRBV7-2; j_call: TRBJ2-7; cdr3_nt: TGTGCCAGCAGACCTCGAGGAGGGGCCTACGAGCAGTACTTC; cdr3_aa: CASRPRGGAYEQYF
d_call: TRBD1; clone_size: NA; v_call: TRBV7-6; j_call: TRBJ2-3; cdr3_nt: TGTGCCAGCAGCCCGGGACAGGCAGATACGCAGTATTTT; cdr3_aa: CASSPGQADTQYF
d_call: TRBD2; clone_size: once; v_call: TRBV7-2; j_call: TRBJ2-5; cdr3_nt: TGTGCCAGCAAGAGGGGCGCGGGAGGGCACGAGACCCAGTACTTC; cdr3_aa: CASKRGAGGHETQYF
d_call: NA; clone_size: few; v_call: TRBV7-2; j_call: TRBJ2-5; cdr3_nt: TGTGCCAGCAGCTTAGCAACTCGGCTAGCTGGCGCGACCCAGTACTTC; cdr3_aa: CASSLATRLAGATQYF
d_call: NA; clone_size: few; v_call: TRBV21-1; j_call: TRBJ1-3; cdr3_nt: TGTGCCAGCAGCAAACAGGGTTCCGGAAACACCATATATTTT; cdr3_aa: CASSKQGSGNTIYF
d_call: NA; clone_size: few; v_call: TRBV4-3; j_call: TRBJ2-7; cdr3_nt: TGCGCCAGCAGCCAAGAGTTCGGGAACGAGCAGTACTTC; cdr3_aa: CASSQEFGNEQYF
d_call: NA; clone_size: NA; v_call: TRBV28; j_call: TRBJ1-1; cdr3_nt: TGTGCCAGCAGCTATCCTCTCGGGGGGGCGAACACTGAAGCTTTCTTT; cdr3_aa: CASSYPLGGANTEAFF
d_call: TRBD1; clone_size: NA; v_call: TRBV10-3; j_call: TRBJ2-7; cdr3_nt: TGTGCCATCAGGGGGACAGGGGGCTCCTACGAGCAGTACTTC; cdr3_aa: CAIRGTGGSYEQYF
d_call: TRBD1; clone_size: few; v_call: TRBV11-2; j_call: TRBJ2-5; cdr3_nt: TGTGCCAGCAGCTTCCCGGGACAGGGCCCAGGGACCCAGTACTTC; cdr3_aa: CASSFPGQGPGTQYF
d_call: TRBD1; clone_size: few; v_call: TRBV11-2; j_call: TRBJ2-3; cdr3_nt: TGTGCCAGCACCCGGGACAGGGGGACAGAGACGCAGTATTTT; cdr3_aa: CASTRDRGTETQYF
d_call: NA; clone_size: NA; v_call: TRBV28; j_call: TRBJ1-2; cdr3_nt: TGTGCCAGCAGCCTCAGTTATGGCTACACCTTC; cdr3_aa: CASSLSYGYTF
d_call: NA; clone_size: NA; v_call: TRBV16; j_call: TRBJ2-1; cdr3_nt: TGTGCCAGCAGCCAGTCACTAGGCGGTCGGCACAATGAGCAGTTCTTC; cdr3_aa: CASSQSLGGRHNEQFF
d_call: NA; clone_size: NA; v_call: TRBV28; j_call: TRBJ1-5; cdr3_nt: TGTGCCAGCAGTTTCCTTAGCAATCAGCCCCAGCATTTT; cdr3_aa: CASSFLSNQPQHF
d_call: TRBD2; clone_size: NA; v_call: TRBV9; j_call: TRBJ2-5; cdr3_nt: TGTGCCAGCTGCAGGACTAGCGGCCAAGAGACCCAGTACTTC; cdr3_aa: CASCRTSGQETQYF
d_call: NA; clone_size: few; v_call: TRBV6-5; j_call: TRBJ1-2; cdr3_nt: TGTGCCAGCAGTGAAGGGGGGGCGGTCGGAGGCTACACCTTC; cdr3_aa: CASSEGGAVGGYTF
d_call: TRBD1; clone_size: few; v_call: TRBV5-1; j_call: TRBJ2-5; cdr3_nt: TGCGCCAGCAGCTCCCTAAGACAGGGCGCGGAGACCCAGTACTTC; cdr3_aa: CASSSLRQGAETQYF
d_call: NA; clone_size: NA; v_call: TRBV2; j_call: TRBJ1-5; cdr3_nt: TGTGCCAGCAGTGAGCAGGGGAATAGCAATCAGCCCCAGCATTTT; cdr3_aa: CASSEQGNSNQPQHF
d_call: TRBD2; clone_size: few; v_call: TRBV30; j_call: TRBJ2-1; cdr3_nt: TGTGCCAGCCAACTAGCGGGGTACTACAATGAGCAGTTCTTC; cdr3_aa: CASQLAGYYNEQFF
d_call: TRBD2; clone_size: NA; v_call: TRBV5-4; j_call: TRBJ2-7; cdr3_nt: TGTGCCAGCAGCTTGGCACTCGAAGCGGGAGGGCCAAACGAGCAGTACTTC; cdr3_aa: CASSLALEAGGPNEQYF
d_call: NA; clone_size: NA; v_call: TRBV5-1; j_call: TRBJ2-5; cdr3_nt: TGCGCCAGCAGCCTTCGGGACTCCACGGAGACCCAGTACTTC; cdr3_aa: CASSLRDSTETQYF
d_call: TRBD1; clone_size: few; v_call: TRBV7-9; j_call: TRBJ1-3; cdr3_nt: TGTGCCAGCAGCCCGTGGACAGGGGCTGGAAACACCATATATTTT; cdr3_aa: CASSPWTGAGNTIYF
d_call: NA; clone_size: few; v_call: TRBV19; j_call: TRBJ1-2; cdr3_nt: TGTGCCAGCAGACGGGACATCCATGGCTACACCTTC; cdr3_aa: CASRRDIHGYTF
d_call: TRBD1; clone_size: NA; v_call: TRBV28; j_call: TRBJ1-5; cdr3_nt: TGTGCCAGCAGTTTAGGGGACAGGGATAGCAATCAGCCCCAGCATTTT; cdr3_aa: CASSLGDRDSNQPQHF
d_call: NA; clone_size: NA; v_call: TRBV28; j_call: TRBJ2-4; cdr3_nt: TGTGCCGTCCGTTTCGGGAGCTCCAAAAACATTCAGTACTTC; cdr3_aa: CAVRFGSSKNIQYF
d_call: TRBD1; clone_size: few; v_call: TRBV30; j_call: TRBJ2-4; cdr3_nt: TGTGCCTGGAGCCCCGGGGCAGGGGGCTATGTAAGGGGCATTCAGTACTTC; cdr3_aa: CAWSPGAGGYVRGIQYF
d_call: NA; clone_size: once; v_call: TRBV4-1; j_call: TRBJ2-7; cdr3_nt: TGCGCCAGCAGCCAGATACAGGGTTTGGGCGAGCAGTACTTC; cdr3_aa: CASSQIQGLGEQYF
d_call: NA; clone_size: few; v_call: TRBV30; j_call: TRBJ1-4; cdr3_nt: TGTGCCTGGAGTAGGAGGGCGACAACTAATGAAAAACTGTTTTTT; cdr3_aa: CAWSRRATTNEKLFF
d_call: TRBD2; clone_size: few; v_call: TRBV29-1; j_call: TRBJ2-7; cdr3_nt: TGCAGCGTTGTGGGGAGGGGATCCTACGAGCAGTACTTC; cdr3_aa: CSVVGRGSYEQYF
d_call: NA; clone_size: NA; v_call: TRBV2; j_call: TRBJ2-3; cdr3_nt: TGTGCCAGCGTCCCGGAGTTCTCAGATACGCAGTATTTT; cdr3_aa: CASVPEFSDTQYF
d_call: TRBD1; clone_size: few; v_call: TRBV29-1; j_call: TRBJ2-7; cdr3_nt: TGCAGCGTTTTTCAGGGGGCCTCATACGAGCAGTACTTC; cdr3_aa: CSVFQGASYEQYF
d_call: TRBD2; clone_size: NA; v_call: TRBV30; j_call: TRBJ2-4; cdr3_nt: TGTGCCTGCCAGGGACTAGCGGCCCCTCACTTC; cdr3_aa: CACQGLAAPHF
d_call: TRBD1; clone_size: NA; v_call: TRBV30; j_call: TRBJ1-1; cdr3_nt: TGTGCCGGCGACAGGGGAAATATGAACACTGAAGCTTTCTTT; cdr3_aa: CAGDRGNMNTEAFF
d_call: NA; clone_size: NA; v_call: TRBV11-2; j_call: TRBJ1-1; cdr3_nt: TGTGCCAGCAGCTTAACGGATACAGGGCATGGAGCTTTCTTT; cdr3_aa: CASSLTDTGHGAFF
d_call: NA; clone_size: NA; v_call: TRBV28; j_call: TRBJ2-2; cdr3_nt: TGTGCCAGCGTAGCGAACACCGGGGAGCTGTTTTTT; cdr3_aa: CASVANTGELFF
d_call: NA; clone_size: NA; v_call: TRBV19; j_call: TRBJ1-2; cdr3_nt: TGTGCCAGTAGTCCCGTCCTTCTAAGCGGCTACACCTTC; cdr3_aa: CASSPVLLSGYTF
d_call: TRBD2; clone_size: NA; v_call: TRBV5-6; j_call: TRBJ2-2; cdr3_nt: TGTGCCAGCAGCTTGGCTGGAAGCGGGAGGACCGGGGAGCTGTTTTTT; cdr3_aa: CASSLAGSGRTGELFF
d_call: TRBD1; clone_size: NA; v_call: TRBV10-3; j_call: TRBJ2-3; cdr3_nt: TGTGCCTCGAATAGACAGGGATCCACAGATACGCAGTATTTT; cdr3_aa: CASNRQGSTDTQYF
d_call: NA; clone_size: NA; v_call: TRBV5-1; j_call: TRBJ2-7; cdr3_nt: TGCGCCAGCAGCTTGGAGGCGGGCAGCTCCTACGAGCAGTACTTC; cdr3_aa: CASSLEAGSSYEQYF
d_call: TRBD2; clone_size: NA; v_call: TRBV9; j_call: TRBJ2-1; cdr3_nt: TGTGCCAGCAGCGTTCGACTAGCGGGTTACAATGAGCAGTTCTTC; cdr3_aa: CASSVRLAGYNEQFF
d_call: TRBD2; clone_size: NA; v_call: TRBV5-1; j_call: TRBJ2-3; cdr3_nt: TGCGCCAGCAGCTTGAGCGGGGTAAGGACAGATACGCAGTATTTT; cdr3_aa: CASSLSGVRTDTQYF
d_call: TRBD2; clone_size: NA; v_call: TRBV29-1; j_call: TRBJ2-1; cdr3_nt: TGCAGCGTCCTCTTTCGAATGGTAGCTAGCGGAGAGCAGTTCTTC; cdr3_aa: CSVLFRMVASGEQFF
d_call: NA; clone_size: NA; v_call: TRBV28; j_call: TRBJ2-1; cdr3_nt: TGTGCCAGCAGAGTACCTCCCCCCACCGGCAATGAGCAGTTCTTC; cdr3_aa: CASRVPPPTGNEQFF
d_call: NA; clone_size: NA; v_call: TRBV7-9; j_call: TRBJ2-5; cdr3_nt: TGTGCCAGCAGCTTACTTAAGACCCAGTACTTC; cdr3_aa: CASSLLKTQYF
d_call: NA; clone_size: NA; v_call: TRBV19; j_call: TRBJ2-3; cdr3_nt: TGTGCCAGTAGTTTCTCGACTTTCCTCACAGATACGCAGTATTTT; cdr3_aa: CASSFSTFLTDTQYF
d_call: TRBD1; clone_size: NA; v_call: TRBV18; j_call: TRBJ1-4; cdr3_nt: TGTGCCAGCTCGGACCGGGACAGGGTAGAAAAACTGTTTTTT; cdr3_aa: CASSDRDRVEKLFF
d_call: NA; clone_size: NA; v_call: TRBV9; j_call: TRBJ2-5; cdr3_nt: TGTGCCAGCACCCCTACTAATAGGGGGACCCAGTACTTC; cdr3_aa: CASTPTNRGTQYF
d_call: NA; clone_size: NA; v_call: TRBV9; j_call: TRBJ2-2; cdr3_nt: TGTGCCAGCAGTCCTACAGGGCTCGCCGGGGAGCTGTTTTTT; cdr3_aa: CASSPTGLAGELFF